This is a list of T cell receptor beta chains from one sample in a study of blood T cell repertoires in COVID-19. Sequenced by immunoSEQ multiplex PCR; TCRdb stores in-frame clones only, minus some. This table has 130,000 to 150,000 clones, almost 85% appearing once. The sequencing input was peripheral blood. The receptor set was obtained from a human donor with acute or convalescent COVID-19. The donor label of this sample is uncertain. Each CDR3 is given with its conserved first and last residue. A D gene is named only where the DNA matches it firmly. Some rows mark clone size as missing; the rest say once, few, many or name a class of expanded clone.

abundance: .
j_gene: TRBJ2-3
d_gene: TRBD2
v_gene: TRBV28
CDR3aa: CASSPLSGGAVDTQYF
CDR3nt: TGTGCCAGCAGTCCTCTTAGCGGGGGGGCCGTAGATACGCAGTATTTT

abundance: once
j_gene: TRBJ1-6
d_gene: TRBD1
v_gene: TRBV7-9
CDR3aa: CASSSRQGPNSPLHF
CDR3nt: TGTGCCAGCAGCTCCAGACAGGGACCTAATTCACCCCTCCACTTT

abundance: few
j_gene: TRBJ1-6
d_gene: .
v_gene: TRBV15
CDR3aa: CATSRAGGPLHF
CDR3nt: TGTGCCACCAGCAGAGCGGGAGGCCCCCTCCACTTT

abundance: .
j_gene: TRBJ2-7
d_gene: .
v_gene: TRBV6-5
CDR3aa: CASRGLNADYEQYF
CDR3nt: TGTGCCAGCAGAGGACTAAACGCGGACTACGAGCAGTACTTC

abundance: .
j_gene: TRBJ2-5
d_gene: .
v_gene: TRBV2
CDR3aa: CASSVTDRAIQETQYF
CDR3nt: TGTGCCAGCAGTGTCACGGACAGAGCGATCCAAGAGACCCAGTACTTC

abundance: .
j_gene: TRBJ1-5
d_gene: TRBD1
v_gene: TRBV24-1
CDR3aa: CATSDNYGQGADQPQHF
CDR3nt: TGTGCCACCAGTGACAACTACGGACAGGGGGCTGACCAGCCCCAGCATTTT

abundance: few
j_gene: TRBJ2-7
d_gene: .
v_gene: TRBV4-3
CDR3aa: CASSRGLTGQQYF
CDR3nt: TGCGCCAGCAGCCGAGGACTGACAGGCCAGCAGTACTTC

abundance: .
j_gene: TRBJ1-2
d_gene: TRBD1
v_gene: TRBV11-2
CDR3aa: CASSPSPAQGRLYGYTF
CDR3nt: TGTGCCAGCAGCCCGAGCCCCGCACAGGGGAGGTTATATGGCTACACCTTC

abundance: once
j_gene: TRBJ2-3
d_gene: TRBD2
v_gene: TRBV4-3
CDR3aa: CASSGGGAGTDTQYF
CDR3nt: TGCGCCAGCAGCGGCGGGGGGGCCGGCACAGATACGCAGTATTTT

abundance: few
j_gene: TRBJ2-5
d_gene: .
v_gene: TRBV7-9
CDR3aa: CASSLRGDPQETQYF
CDR3nt: TGTGCCAGCAGTCTCAGGGGGGACCCCCAAGAGACCCAGTACTTC

abundance: .
j_gene: TRBJ2-7
d_gene: TRBD2
v_gene: TRBV15
CDR3aa: CATAPSGGITYEQYF
CDR3nt: TGTGCCACCGCCCCGAGCGGGGGGATAACCTACGAGCAGTACTTC

abundance: .
j_gene: TRBJ2-3
d_gene: TRBD2
v_gene: TRBV30
CDR3aa: CAWTVPLTSGGARYTDTQYF
CDR3nt: TGTGCCTGGACCGTACCCCTAACTAGCGGGGGGGCCAGGTACACAGATACGCAGTATTTT

abundance: .
j_gene: TRBJ2-2
d_gene: TRBD1
v_gene: TRBV5-1
CDR3aa: CASMGAGGLTGELFF
CDR3nt: TGCGCCAGCATGGGGGCAGGGGGCTTAACCGGGGAGCTGTTTTTT

abundance: .
j_gene: TRBJ2-7
d_gene: .
v_gene: TRBV3-1/TRBV3-2
CDR3aa: CASSQGQGSYEQYF
CDR3nt: TGTGCCAGCAGCCAAGGTCAGGGGAGCTACGAGCAGTACTTC

abundance: few
j_gene: TRBJ1-2
d_gene: .
v_gene: TRBV20-1
CDR3aa: CSARTDYGYTF
CDR3nt: TGCAGTGCACGGACAGACTATGGCTACACCTTC

abundance: .
j_gene: TRBJ1-2
d_gene: TRBD1
v_gene: TRBV28
CDR3aa: CASADRGDGYTF
CDR3nt: TGTGCCAGCGCGGACAGGGGGGATGGCTACACCTTC

abundance: .
j_gene: TRBJ1-1
d_gene: .
v_gene: TRBV28
CDR3aa: CASSLFGGYEAFF
CDR3nt: TGTGCCAGCAGTTTATTTGGAGGGTATGAAGCTTTCTTT

abundance: .
j_gene: TRBJ2-3
d_gene: TRBD1
v_gene: TRBV10-1
CDR3aa: CASRPGQPSDTQYF
CDR3nt: TGCGCCAGCAGACCGGGACAGCCGTCCGATACGCAGTATTTT

abundance: .
j_gene: TRBJ2-1
d_gene: .
v_gene: TRBV12-5
CDR3aa: CASGLVLESEQFF
CDR3nt: TGTGCTAGTGGTTTGGTACTGGAGAGTGAGCAGTTCTTC

abundance: .
j_gene: TRBJ2-7
d_gene: .
v_gene: TRBV30
CDR3aa: CAWSRTVLYEQYF
CDR3nt: TGTGCCTGGAGTCGGACAGTCCTCTACGAGCAGTACTTC

abundance: .
j_gene: TRBJ2-7
d_gene: .
v_gene: TRBV5-1
CDR3aa: CASSLTRYEQYF
CDR3nt: TGCGCCAGCAGCCTCACTAGATACGAGCAGTACTTC